The T cell receptor beta chain under discussion was sequenced for a study of blood T cell repertoires in COVID-19. Background on the study: Sample material is recorded as cDNA or gDNA derived from T cells, B-cell-depleted T cells, or PBMCs.

In the original processing: Reference gene primer amplification in the assay estimated nucleated cell counts. TCRdb's table, derived via immunoSEQ multiplex PCR, lists solely in-frame clones and lacks some. That table supplies the V and J calls and clone size; D and trimming were determined from the DNA. The data show roughly 40,000 clones, over 70% seen once. This CDR3 has 13 residues. The germline gives CDR1 MDHEN, CDR2 SYDVKM. The chain joins TRBV28 to TRBJ2-1; 12 bases are a match to TRBD2. This receptor was obtained from a woman of 80 years or more with acute or convalescent COVID-19. Material for sequencing was peripheral blood. This CDR3 reads CAGASGRVGEQFF. In nucleotides, the CDR3 is TGTGCAGGGGCTAGCGGGAGGGTGGGTGAGCAGTTCTTC.